The 27 T cell receptor beta chains in this list originate from one sample, sequenced in a study of cytomegalovirus exposure and HLA in healthy donors. The PCR made use of 60 Vbeta and 13 Jbeta primers. Assay used: immunoSEQ multiplex PCR; TCRdb lists only in-frame clones, some missing. The repertoire holds roughly 130,000 clones, about 66% seen once, with around 2% in the top ten. The sample consisted of PBMCs. The receptors come from a male donor in good health and CMV-seronegative.

CDR3 protein: CASSLQGSAGELFF. Written as DNA, the CDR3 is TGTGCCAGCAGTTTACAGGGTTCGGCCGGGGAGCTGTTTTTT. The V gene is TRBV27, the J gene TRBJ2-2; a weak D match, TRBD1 (5 bases). CDR3 length: 14 amino acids. CDR1 MNHEY and CDR2 SMNVEV come from the germline V gene (reference sequence). V gave up 2 bases and J gave up 6 bases, with 10 bases separating them.

This clone was recorded a few times. This chain uses TRBV6-1 with TRBJ2-5, with TRBD1 as a possible D gene (5 bases). The germline gives CDR1 MNHNS, CDR2 SASEGT. Between the trimmed V and J ends, which lost 7 bases and 4 bases, there was a span of 13 bases. The CDR3 is 13 residues long. The CDR3 region has the DNA TGTGCCAGCAATTTCGGGCAGGGAGAGACCCAGTACTTC. Translated: CASNFGQGETQYF.

This clone was found a few times. The rearrangement uses TRBV7-2 and TRBJ2-6; 10 positions agree with TRBD2. Trimming at V came to 4 bases and at J to 0 bases, leaving 6 bases not matched to a gene. Germline CDR1 and CDR2: SGHTA and FQGNSA. The CDR3 loop spans 18 amino acids. The CDR3 sequence is CASSSRLAGASGANVLTF. In DNA, the CDR3 is TGTGCCAGCAGCTCCCGTCTAGCGGGGGCCTCTGGGGCCAACGTCCTGACTTTC.

The chain couples TRBV7-2 to TRBJ2-4, with TRBD1 as a possible D gene (6 bases). Per the germline V gene, CDR1 is SGHTA and CDR2 is FQGNSA. The CDR3 runs to 16 residues. The ends were cut back, 4 bases at V and 8 bases at J, with 21 bases in the middle. The CDR3 coding sequence is TGTGCCAGCAGCTACACCTCGACAGGTACCCTGGACATTCAGTACTTC. It is translated as CASSYTSTGTLDIQYF. Supplemented by reference TRBV7-2 and TRBJ2-4, the full variable domain reads GAGVSQSPSNKVTEKGKDVELRCDPISGHTALYWYRQSLGQGLEFLIYFQGNSAPDKSGLPSDRFSAERTGGSVSTLTIQRTQQEDSAVYLCASSYTSTGTLDIQYFGAGTRLSVL.

CDR3 protein: CAWSGGSTNEKLFF. The CDR3 coding sequence is TGTGCCTGGAGTGGGGGCAGCACTAATGAAAAACTGTTTTTT. J is TRBJ1-4 and V is TRBV30, with D perhaps matching TRBD1 (5 bases). Trimming took off 1 base at V and 2 bases at J, with 8 bases between the two ends. The germline gives CDR1 GTSNPN, CDR2 SVGIG (reference sequence). CDR3 length: 14 amino acids.

The gene calls are TRBV7-3 and TRBJ2-1; 10 bases match TRBD2. V was pared by 5 bases and J by 2 bases, with 9 bases of the junction left unmatched. The CDR3 is 17 residues long. CDR1 and CDR2 (germline): SGHTA, FQGTGA. The CDR3 loop reads CASSPLGSGGTYNEQFF. The CDR3, as DNA: TGTGCCAGCAGCCCTCTGGGTAGCGGGGGGACCTACAATGAGCAGTTCTTC.

CDR3 residues: CASSSTSGGLRGTDTQYF. The CDR3, as DNA: TGTGCCAGCAGCTCGACTAGCGGGGGCCTAAGAGGCACAGATACGCAGTATTTT. The chain has TRBV13 and TRBJ2-3; 12 positions agree with TRBD2. V trimming: 4 bases; J trimming: 1 base; junction bases outside the gene matches: 9. The length of the CDR3 is 18 residues. Germline lookup yields CDR1 PRHDT and CDR2 FYEKMQ (reference sequence).

The chain combines TRBV15 with TRBJ2-3, with TRBD2 matching 7 bases. Losses at the gene ends were 0 bases for V and 2 bases for J; bases not matched to a gene: 5. The CDR3 has 16 residues. The germline gives CDR1 LNHNV, CDR2 YYDKDF (reference sequence). This chain's CDR3 is CATSRDLADNTDTQYF. In nucleotides, the CDR3 is TGTGCCACCAGCAGAGACCTAGCGGACAACACAGATACGCAGTATTTT.

DNA for the CDR3: TGTGCCTGGAGTGACAGTAATTCACCCCTCCACTTT. The encoded protein is CAWSDSNSPLHF. J is TRBJ1-6 and V is TRBV30, with no clear D. The CDR3 extends over 12 amino acids. The V end was cut by 1 base, the J end by 6 bases, with 4 bases between. Germline V gene sequence: CDR1 GTSNPN, CDR2 SVGIG (reference sequence).

The CDR3 DNA reads TGTGCCAGCAGCTTAGGAGCAACTAATGAAAAACTGTTTTTT. Residues: CASSLGATNEKLFF. The rearrangement uses TRBV5-6 and TRBJ1-4; no clear D. Trimming left V 2 bases short and J 0 bases short, with 5 bases between. Germline loops: CDR1 SGHDT, CDR2 YYEEEE. This CDR3 contains 14 residues.

V gene TRBV6-6 combines with J gene TRBJ2-2; possible D gene TRBD2, 5 bases. CDR3 length: 14 amino acids. Germline assignment: CDR1 MNHNY and CDR2 SVGAGI (reference sequence). V was pared by 7 bases and J by 4 bases, with 13 bases between. DNA for the CDR3: TGTGCCAGCAACGGGAACGGGCTCACCGGGGAGCTGTTTTTT. Protein product: CASNGNGLTGELFF.

The V call is TRBV6-6, the J call TRBJ1-1; 7 bases are a match to TRBD1. V shed 7 bases, J shed 1 base, and the junction held 9 bases outside the gene matches. Per germline, CDR1 MNHNY and CDR2 SVGAGI (reference sequence). CDR3 size: 15 residues. The CDR3 bases are TGTGCCAGCACCTACGGGGACAGCCAGAACACTGAAGCTTTCTTT. Translated, it gives CASTYGDSQNTEAFF.

This clone has just one count. V usage is TRBV2 and J usage is TRBJ1-5; D remains unclear. V was pared by 7 bases and J by 2 bases, with 9 bases between. CDR3 length: 13 residues. CDR1 is SNHLY, CDR2 FYNNEI, per germline. The CDR3 region is CASTRVGNQPQHF. CDR3 sequence (DNA): TGTGCCAGCACGAGGGTCGGCAATCAGCCCCAGCATTTT.

The V and J genes are TRBV5-1 and TRBJ2-5, with 13 bases lining up with TRBD2. Germline V gives CDR1 SGHRS, CDR2 YFSETQ. This CDR3 comprises 16 residues. The ends lost 6 bases at V and 3 bases at J; junction bases unmatched: 8. The DNA for the CDR3 is TGCGCCAGCAACTTTTTGGGGACTAGCGGGGAAGAGACCCAGTACTTC. Protein sequence: CASNFLGTSGEETQYF.

The chain recombines TRBV9 with TRBJ2-7, with TRBD2 matching over 9 bases. This CDR3 is 15 amino acids long. V lost 4 bases to trimming and J lost 2 bases; unmatched junction nucleotides: 7. Germline CDR1 SGDLS, CDR2 YYNGEE. For the CDR3, the DNA is TGTGCCAGCAGCCTCGCTAGCGGGGAAGCCTACGAGCAGTACTTC. This gives the protein CASSLASGEAYEQYF.

V usage is TRBV27 and J usage is TRBJ1-1; 10 nucleotides line up with TRBD1. The CDR3 covers 13 residues. Germline CDR1 MNHEY, CDR2 SMNVEV (reference sequence). V dropped 7 bases and J dropped 5; count of bases not matched to a gene: 4. The CDR3 loop reads CASKGQGRTEAFF. The CDR3, as DNA: TGTGCCAGCAAGGGACAGGGGAGGACTGAAGCTTTCTTT.

The chain employs TRBV7-3 and TRBJ1-1; perhaps TRBD1 as D (6 bases). Between the trimmed V and J ends, which lost 1 base and 1 base, there was a span of 13 bases. Germline assignment: CDR1 SGHTA and CDR2 FQGTGA. CDR3 length: 16 residues. This chain's CDR3 is CASSLIPETGNTEAFF. CDR3 bases: TGTGCCAGCAGCTTAATCCCCGAGACAGGGAACACTGAAGCTTTCTTT.

The rearrangement joins TRBV2 to TRBJ2-1, with TRBD2 matching 7 bases. CDR3 length equals 14 residues. The junction had 9 bases not matched to a gene; V was cut back by 9 bases and J by 4 bases. Germline CDR1 SNHLY, CDR2 FYNNEI. The CDR3 sequence is CASSSGSPYNEQFF. As DNA, the CDR3 is TGTGCCAGTTCTAGCGGATCACCGTACAATGAGCAGTTCTTC. The full variable domain, completed using reference TRBV2 and TRBJ2-1, is EPEVTQTPSHQVTQMGQEVILRCVPISNHLYFYWYRQILGQKVEFLVSFYNNEISEKSEIFDDQFSVERPDGSNFTLKIRSTKLEDSAMYFCASSSGSPYNEQFFGPGTRLTVL.

This clone was detected a few times. This chain uses TRBV9 with TRBJ2-1, with D unclear. There are 13 residues in the CDR3. Germline V gives CDR1 SGDLS, CDR2 YYNGEE. Trimming shortened V by 3 bases and J by 7 bases, and 11 bases separated the two germline ends. The CDR3 coding sequence is TGTGCCAGCAGCGAAACGAGTTGGAATGAGCAGTTCTTC. Translating gives CASSETSWNEQFF.

V and J are TRBV9 and TRBJ2-2, with 8 bases that match TRBD2. Looked up from germline, CDR1 is SGDLS and CDR2 is YYNGEE. V was pared by 0 bases and J by 0 bases, with 1 base of the junction left unmatched. The CDR3 covers 16 residues. The CDR3 loop is CASSVAAGANTGELFF. The DNA of the CDR3 is TGTGCCAGCAGCGTAGCAGCGGGGGCGAACACCGGGGAGCTGTTTTTT.

This chain joins TRBV11-2 and TRBJ2-1; D unresolved. CDR1 is SGHAT, CDR2 FQNNGV, per germline. With 1 base removed from V and 6 bases from J, the gap between germline ends came to 10 bases. The CDR3 loop spans 14 amino acids. DNA for the CDR3: TGTGCCAGCAGCTTAGTGAGTGCAGGCAATGAGCAGTTCTTC. Amino acids: CASSLVSAGNEQFF.

This chain links TRBV11-2 with TRBJ1-6; D gene uncertain. Per the germline V gene, CDR1 is SGHAT and CDR2 is FQNNGV. The CDR3 is made up of 13 amino acids. V was trimmed by 2 bases and J by 7 bases, leaving 6 bases between them. The CDR3 nucleotides read TGTGCCAGCAGCTTATTAAGCAATTCACCCCTCCACTTT. This gives the protein CASSLLSNSPLHF.

The genes are TRBV7-2 and TRBJ1-6; 8 bases match TRBD1. Losses at the gene ends were 5 bases for V and 7 bases for J; bases not matched to a gene: 10. Germline values: CDR1 SGHTA, CDR2 FQGNSA. This CDR3 spans 16 amino acids. CDR3 in DNA: TGTGCCAGCAGCATACATGGGACAGGCGGGAATTCACCCCTCCACTTT. As protein: CASSIHGTGGNSPLHF.

With regard to this clone: Mismatch with germline at one junction end may stem from a read error. The chain carries TRBV2 and TRBJ1-1, with 7 bases matching TRBD1. The CDR3 has 14 residues. The germline gives CDR1 SNHLY, CDR2 FYNNEI. DNA of the CDR3: TGTGCCAGCAGTGAACAGACAGGGAGGCGGGATCCGATCTTT. Its protein product is CASSEQTGRRDPIF.

The chain joins TRBV7-8 to TRBJ2-2; D is unclear. The CDR3 extends over 12 amino acids. Per the germline V gene, CDR1 is SGHVS and CDR2 is FQNEAQ. Trimming removed 5 bases from V and 4 bases from J, with 5 bases in between. The CDR3 region has the DNA TGTGCCAGCAGCCTACGCACCGGGGAGCTGTTTTTT. Translation gives CASSLRTGELFF.

The J gene is TRBJ2-5, the V gene TRBV6-6; unclear D gene. Germline V CDR1 and CDR2: MNHNY, SVGAGI (reference sequence). V was pared by 6 bases and J by 4 bases, with 3 bases between. The CDR3 loop spans 10 amino acids. The CDR3 loop reads CASRRETQYF. CDR3 nucleotide sequence: TGTGCCAGCAGGAGAGAGACCCAGTACTTC.

The V gene is TRBV7-2, the J gene TRBJ2-7; no definite D call. V gave up 1 base and J gave up 0 bases, with 10 bases separating them. The length of the CDR3 is 15 residues. Germline V gene sequence: CDR1 SGHTA, CDR2 FQGNSA. For the CDR3, the DNA is TGTGCCAGCAGCTTAGGCACATCAAGCTCCTACGAGCAGTACTTC. It yields the protein CASSLGTSSSYEQYF.